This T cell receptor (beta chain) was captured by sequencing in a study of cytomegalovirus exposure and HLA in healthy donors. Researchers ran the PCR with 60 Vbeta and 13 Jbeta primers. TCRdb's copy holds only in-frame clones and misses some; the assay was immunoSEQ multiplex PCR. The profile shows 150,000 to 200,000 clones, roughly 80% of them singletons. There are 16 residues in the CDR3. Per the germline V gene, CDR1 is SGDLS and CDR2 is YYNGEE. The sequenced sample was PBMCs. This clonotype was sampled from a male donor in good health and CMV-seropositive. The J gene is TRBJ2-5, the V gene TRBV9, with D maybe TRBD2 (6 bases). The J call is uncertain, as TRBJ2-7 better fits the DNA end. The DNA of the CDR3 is TGTGCCAGCAGCGTAGTAGCGGAGGAGTTCACCTACGAGCAGTACTTC. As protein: CASSVVAEEFTYEQYF.